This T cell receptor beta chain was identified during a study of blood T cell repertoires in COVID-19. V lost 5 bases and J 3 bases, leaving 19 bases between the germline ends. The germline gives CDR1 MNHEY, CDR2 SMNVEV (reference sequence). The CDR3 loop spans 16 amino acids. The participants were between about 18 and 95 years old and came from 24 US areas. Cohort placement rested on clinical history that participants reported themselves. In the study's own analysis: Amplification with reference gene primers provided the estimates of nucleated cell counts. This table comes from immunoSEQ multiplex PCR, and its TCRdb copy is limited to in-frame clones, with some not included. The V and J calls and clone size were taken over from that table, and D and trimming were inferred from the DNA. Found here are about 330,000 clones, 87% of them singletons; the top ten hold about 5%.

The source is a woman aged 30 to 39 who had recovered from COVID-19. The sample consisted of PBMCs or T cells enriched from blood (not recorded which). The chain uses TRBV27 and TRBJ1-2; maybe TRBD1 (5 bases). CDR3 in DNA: TGTGCCAGCAGTGAGGGGCTGGGGAGGGGTGACTATGGCTACACCTTC. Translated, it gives CASSEGLGRGDYGYTF.